These 14 T cell receptor beta chains originate from one sample sequenced in a study of cytomegalovirus exposure and HLA in healthy donors. The primer mix had 60 Vbeta and 13 Jbeta primers. Clones were sequenced by immunoSEQ multiplex PCR, and TCRdb holds only the in-frame ones, with some missing. The sample yields about 120,000 clones, approximately 80% seen once. Sequenced: PBMCs. These receptors were taken from a woman under 30 in good health and CMV-seropositive.

The chain recombines TRBV7-3 with TRBJ2-4; the match to TRBD1 covers 8 bases. The germline V gene has CDR1 SGHTA and CDR2 FQGTGA. The trim removed 5 bases at V and 9 bases at J, leaving 6 bases unmatched. The CDR3 consists of 13 residues. The CDR3 DNA reads as TGTGCCAGCAGCCCGGACAGGGACGGCATTCAGTACTTC. Its translation: CASSPDRDGIQYF.

The J gene is TRBJ2-2, the V gene TRBV6-5; unclear D gene. Germline V lookup: CDR1 MNHEY, CDR2 SVGAGI. The length of the CDR3 is 13 residues. Trimming pared 7 bases from V and 4 bases from J, leaving 10 bases between. CDR3 DNA sequence: TGTGCCAGCACGCCGGCGGTCACCGGGGAGCTGTTTTTT. Protein sequence: CASTPAVTGELFF.

This chain links TRBV7-8 with TRBJ2-7; 8 bases match TRBD2. Germline V lookup: CDR1 SGHVS, CDR2 FQNEAQ. The CDR3 is 17 residues long. V shed 4 bases and J 3 bases; nucleotides not matched to a gene: 14. As DNA, the CDR3 is TGTGCCAGCAGCTCACCTCTCCTGGGACTAGGGATCTACGAGCAGTACTTC. Translated, it gives CASSSPLLGLGIYEQYF.

CDR3 amino acids: CATREREVDTDTQYF. CDR3 nucleotide sequence: TGTGCCACCAGGGAGCGGGAGGTAGACACAGATACGCAGTATTTT. This chain uses TRBV19 with TRBJ2-3, with 9 bases fitting TRBD2. The CDR3 runs 15 residues. Germline V lookup: CDR1 LNHDA, CDR2 SQIVND (reference sequence). Unmatched junction bases numbered 10, after V lost 10 bases and J lost 2 bases.

The V and J genes are TRBV28 and TRBJ1-4; D perhaps matches TRBD1 (5 bases). CDR3 size: 14 residues. The V end was cut by 5 bases, the J end by 6 bases, with 13 bases between. Germline values: CDR1 MDHEN, CDR2 SYDVKM. The CDR3 spells CASSPPGGDEKLFF. CDR3 bases: TGTGCCAGCAGTCCCCCAGGAGGGGATGAAAAACTGTTTTTT.

The rearrangement joins TRBV28 to TRBJ2-1; D remains ambiguous. CDR1 and CDR2 (germline): MDHEN, SYDVKM. CDR3 length: 13 residues. The V and J ends lost 5 bases and 5 bases respectively, with 10 bases between them. This chain's CDR3 is CASSLGGDNEQFF. Written as DNA, the CDR3 is TGTGCCAGCAGTCTCGGCGGTGACAATGAGCAGTTCTTC.

This clone was observed a few times. V is TRBV6-6 and J is TRBJ1-1; 8 positions agree with TRBD1. The CDR3 loop spans 13 amino acids. Germline V gene sequence: CDR1 MNHNY, CDR2 SVGAGI (reference sequence). The V segment lost 9 bases and the J segment 1 base; nucleotides outside the gene matches: 4. CDR3 DNA: TGTGCCAGTAGGGACAGGCCGAACACTGAAGCTTTCTTT. It encodes CASRDRPNTEAFF.

The chain is built from TRBV6-5 and TRBJ2-1; D ambiguous. Germline lookup yields CDR1 MNHEY and CDR2 SVGAGI. The CDR3 has 15 residues. Trimming shortened V by 2 bases and J by 0 bases, and 8 bases separated the two germline ends. The CDR3 here is CASSYGPSSYNEQFF. CDR3 sequence (DNA): TGTGCCAGCAGTTACGGGCCCAGCTCCTACAATGAGCAGTTCTTC.

The V call is TRBV6-6, the J call TRBJ1-4; weak D call: TRBD1 (5 bases). CDR3 length equals 13 residues. In germline, CDR1 is MNHNY, CDR2 SVGAGI (reference sequence). The V gene lost 9 bases and the J gene lost 14 bases, with 22 bases spanning the gap. The CDR3 loop reads CASQERGTGKLFF. CDR3 nucleotides: TGTGCCAGTCAAGAACGGGGGACGGGTAAGCTGTTTTTT.

The V call is TRBV6-5, the J call TRBJ2-7, with D possibly matching TRBD1 (6 bases). The germline V and J ends were trimmed by 8 bases and 4 bases, with 15 bases remaining between them. Germline CDR1 MNHEY, CDR2 SVGAGI. The CDR3 is made up of 13 amino acids. The CDR3 region has the DNA TGTGCCAGCGGGATTTCACAGGGTTACGAGCAGTACTTC. Translated, it gives CASGISQGYEQYF.

This clone has only one observation. V gene TRBV7-2 combines with J gene TRBJ2-1, with 10 bases fitting TRBD2. The CDR3 runs 16 residues. CDR1 SGHTA and CDR2 FQGNSA come from the germline V gene. With V trimmed by 1 base and J by 3 bases, 3 bases remained unmatched. The DNA of the CDR3 is TGTGCCAGCAGCTTAGGACTAGCGGGCCGCTACAATGAGCAGTTCTTC. Translation: CASSLGLAGRYNEQFF.

The J gene is TRBJ2-7, the V gene TRBV10-1; possibly TRBD1 for D (6 bases). The germline V gene has CDR1 WNHNN and CDR2 SYGVQD (reference sequence). V was trimmed by 0 bases and J by 6 bases, leaving 18 bases between them. The CDR3 is made up of 16 amino acids. In DNA, the CDR3 is TGCGCCAGCAGTGAGTCTAAGGGGAATACAGGGAGCGAGCAGTACTTC. It codes for CASSESKGNTGSEQYF.

The chain couples TRBV2 to TRBJ2-7; 9 bases are a match to TRBD2. CDR3 length: 14 residues. The junction had 3 bases not matched to a gene; V was cut back by 4 bases and J by 2 bases. The germline gives CDR1 SNHLY, CDR2 FYNNEI. The CDR3 is CASSAASGTYEQYF. The CDR3 nucleotides are TGTGCCAGCAGTGCGGCTAGCGGGACCTACGAGCAGTACTTC.

This chain uses TRBV25-1 with TRBJ1-2, with 7 nucleotides matching TRBD1. CDR1 is MGHDK and CDR2 is SYGVNS in the germline V gene. V lost 7 bases, J lost 6 bases, and 5 bases stayed unmatched. The CDR3 loop spans 12 amino acids. CDR3 sequence (DNA): TGTGCCAGCACAGACAGGGTTGATGGCTACACCTTC. Amino acids: CASTDRVDGYTF.